Following are 21 T cell receptor beta chains from one sample sequenced in a study of blood T cells in healthy people across ages. The second PCR ran roughly 7 to 11 cycles with a sample-barcoded 5' primer and J-beta primers. TCRdb called the 5' RACE reads again in MiXCR, with one record for every CDR3 protein. The table lists approximately 1.5 million distinct CDR3 sequences, around 40% of them singletons, with about 4% in the top ten. The material sequenced was blood. The receptors were sampled from a woman aged 18-29 years in good health.

In this sample, this clonotype turned up a few times. This chain connects TRBV29-1 to TRBJ2-1; no reliable D call. Germline lookup yields CDR1 SQVTM and CDR2 ANQGSEA. This CDR3 is 15 amino acids long. Trimming pared 3 bases from V and 4 bases from J, leaving 16 bases between. CDR3 loop: CSVEWADLGYNEQFF. The CDR3 DNA reads as TGCAGCGTTGAGTGGGCCGACTTGGGTTACAATGAGCAGTTCTTC.

The V call is TRBV5-1, the J call TRBJ2-2; 7 nucleotides line up with TRBD2. Germline V gene lookup returns CDR1 SGHRS and CDR2 YFSETQ. The CDR3 totals 14 residues. Trimming removed 5 bases from V and 1 base from J; junction bases left unmatched: 2. CDR3 in amino acids: CASRGEGNTGELFF. CDR3 nucleotides: TGCGCCAGCAGAGGGGAGGGGAACACCGGGGAGCTGTTTTTT.

The chain employs TRBV27 and TRBJ1-2; TRBD1 matches at 9 bases. The germline CDR1 and CDR2 sequences are MNHEY and SMNVEV (reference sequence). This CDR3 region has 17 residues. The trim removed 3 bases at V and 4 bases at J, leaving 12 bases unmatched. This CDR3 is CASSFLGQGSFIYGYTF. Written as DNA, the CDR3 is TGTGCCAGCAGTTTTTTGGGACAGGGCTCATTTATCTATGGCTACACCTTC.

The chain joins TRBV12-3 or TRBV12-4 to TRBJ2-3, with D tentatively TRBD1 or TRBD2 (5 bases each). This CDR3 has 15 amino acids. Between the trimmed V and J ends, which lost 6 bases and 0 bases, there was a span of 13 bases. The CDR3, as DNA: TGTGCCAGCAGATGGGACGGCGAAAGCACAGATACGCAGTATTTT. Encoded protein: CASRWDGESTDTQYF.

The V and J genes are TRBV12-3 or TRBV12-4 and TRBJ2-1; no firm D call. The CDR3 covers 13 residues. V gave up 3 bases and J gave up 8 bases, with 11 bases separating them. CDR3 protein: CASSLMKPDEQFF. CDR3 in DNA: TGTGCCAGCAGTTTGATGAAGCCGGATGAGCAGTTCTTC.

This rearrangement joins TRBV4-1 to TRBJ1-1; 10 nucleotides align to TRBD1. The CDR3 covers 13 residues. The J segment lost 9 bases and the V segment lost 3 bases, leaving 4 bases of the junction unmatched. Germline CDR1 MGHRA, CDR2 YSYEKL. In DNA form, the CDR3 reads TGCGCCAGCAGCCATGGGGGACAGGGGAAAGCTTTCTTT. Residues: CASSHGGQGKAFF.

This chain connects TRBV3-1 to TRBJ1-2, with 9 bases fitting TRBD1. The CDR3 sequence is 13 residues long. Germline loops: CDR1 LGHDT, CDR2 YNNKEL (reference sequence). V lost 8 bases to trimming and J lost 6 bases; unmatched junction nucleotides: 7. The CDR3 sequence: CASARTGVDGYTF. The CDR3, as DNA: TGTGCCAGCGCACGGACAGGGGTTGATGGCTACACCTTC. Complete variable domain (other parts from reference TRBV3-1 and TRBJ1-2): DTAVSQTPKYLVTQMGNDKSIKCEQNLGHDTMYWYKQDSKKFLKIMFSYNNKELIINETVPNRFSPKSPDKAHLNLHINSLELGDSAVYFCASARTGVDGYTFGSGTRLTVV.

The chain has TRBV25-1 and TRBJ2-3; 8 nucleotides match TRBD2. V trimming: 4 bases; J trimming: 5 bases; junction bases outside the gene matches: 17. Germline CDR1 is MGHDK and CDR2 is SYGVNS. The CDR3 has 18 residues. The DNA for the CDR3 is TGTGCCAGCAGTGGTGTGGGAGGAGCGGGAGCAGTCAGAGATACGCAGTATTTT. It specifies CASSGVGGAGAVRDTQYF.

The V call is TRBV12-3 or TRBV12-4, the J call TRBJ1-2; 12 positions agree with TRBD1. V lost 6 bases to trimming and J lost 8 bases; unmatched junction nucleotides: 13. This CDR3 is built from 16 residues. CDR3 protein: CASRRSGTGGKEGYTF. CDR3 nucleotides: TGTGCCAGCAGACGTTCGGGGACAGGGGGCAAGGAGGGCTACACCTTC.

The chain employs TRBV20-1 and TRBJ2-7; D may be TRBD1 or TRBD2 (6 bases each). The CDR3 totals 14 residues. Germline values: CDR1 DFQATT, CDR2 SNEGSKA (reference sequence). The V end lost 3 bases, the J end lost 5 bases, and 17 bases lay between the germline ends. The CDR3 coding sequence is TGCAGTGCTAGGTTTGGGGGGCTAGTGAACGAGCAGTACTTC. Translating it yields CSARFGGLVNEQYF.

The chain has TRBV29-1 and TRBJ1-3; D remains unclear. The CDR3 loop spans 14 amino acids. Trimming stripped 6 bases from V and 2 bases from J, with 14 bases between. Germline V CDR1 and CDR2: SQVTM, ANQGSEA. CDR3 sequence: CSVDRGVAGNTIYF. CDR3 coding DNA: TGCAGCGTGGACCGCGGGGTCGCTGGAAACACCATATATTTT.

This clonotype was counted only a few times. The rearrangement uses TRBV2 and TRBJ2-3, with 9 bases lining up with TRBD2. The V gene end was trimmed by 2 bases and the J gene end by 0 bases; junction bases not matched to a gene: 6. Germline V gives CDR1 SNHLY, CDR2 FYNNEI. This CDR3 comprises 17 residues. The CDR3, as DNA: TGTGCCAGCAGTGAATTAGCGGGGGCCTCTAGCACAGATACGCAGTATTTT. Its protein product is CASSELAGASSTDTQYF. Using reference TRBV2 and TRBJ2-3 for the parts outside the CDR3, the full variable domain is EPEVTQTPSHQVTQMGQEVILRCVPISNHLYFYWYRQILGQKVEFLVSFYNNEISEKSEIFDDQFSVERPDGSNFTLKIRSTKLEDSAMYFCASSELAGASSTDTQYFGPGTRLTVL.

The V gene is TRBV21-1, the J gene TRBJ1-5; the table's D gene call, TRBD1, was not cross checked with the DNA. TRBV21-1 is listed as a pseudogene. This CDR3 contains 13 residues. The CDR3 DNA reads TGTGCCAGCAGTAAAAGGGGCTTCGGCCCCCAGCATTTT. Amino acid sequence: CASSKRGFGPQHF.

The J gene is TRBJ2-5, the V gene TRBV20-1; tentatively, D is TRBD2 (5 bases). Between the trimmed V and J ends, which lost 2 bases and 4 bases, there was a span of 8 bases. The CDR3 spans 12 residues. CDR1 and CDR2 from the germline V gene are DFQATT and SNEGSKA (reference sequence). CDR3 sequence: CSARRRLETQYF. DNA for the CDR3: TGCAGTGCTAGAAGGAGGTTAGAGACCCAGTACTTC.

The V and J genes are TRBV6-2 or TRBV6-3 and TRBJ1-1; D gene uncertain. Germline V gene data show CDR1 as MNHEY and CDR2 as SVGEGT. V lost 8 bases to trimming and J lost 0 bases, with 7 bases between them. The CDR3 covers 12 residues. This chain's CDR3 is CASGVMNTEAFF. The CDR3 DNA reads TGTGCCAGCGGGGTGATGAACACTGAAGCTTTCTTT.

V and J are TRBV4-3 and TRBJ1-2; D is uncertain. Germline CDR1 LGHNA, CDR2 YSLEER. V was pared by 0 bases and J by 4 bases, with 12 bases between. This CDR3 has 15 amino acids. CDR3 DNA sequence: TGCGCCAGCAGCCAAGATCGCGCCAACTCCTATGGCTACACCTTC. Protein sequence: CASSQDRANSYGYTF.

The chain has TRBV4-2 and TRBJ2-1; TRBD2 matches at 8 bases. The J call is doubtful: the DNA matches TRBJ2-7 better. CDR1 is LGHNA, CDR2 YNFKEQ, per germline. CDR3 size: 15 residues. CDR3 coding DNA: TGTGCCAGCAGGTCCAGCGGGAGCTCCTACAATGAGCAGTACTTC. This gives the protein CASRSSGSSYNEQYF.

The chain joins TRBV18 to TRBJ2-1; TRBD2 matches at 8 bases. Looked up from germline, CDR1 is KGHSH and CDR2 is LQKENI. This CDR3 is 14 amino acids long. After removal of 4 bases from V and 13 bases from J, the junction contained 12 bases not matched to a gene. The CDR3 loop reads CASSLGLAQETQFF. CDR3 DNA sequence: TGTGCCAGCTCACTAGGACTAGCTCAAGAGACCCAGTTCTTC.

The rearrangement uses TRBV24-1 and TRBJ1-1, with D hard to call. The CDR3 spans 17 residues. Germline CDR1 KGHDR, CDR2 SFDVKD. V was pared by 8 bases and J by 5 bases, with 26 bases between. The CDR3 here is CATTPIPNPGSGTEAFF. CDR3 coding DNA: TGTGCCACCACTCCCATACCTAACCCCGGGTCGGGGACTGAAGCTTTCTTT.

V usage is TRBV20-1 and J usage is TRBJ1-2; 10 positions match TRBD1. This CDR3 has 14 residues. CDR1 is DFQATT, CDR2 SNEGSKA, per germline (reference sequence). V gave up 5 bases and J gave up 4 bases; unmatched junction bases: 7. Here the CDR3 reads CSAAGTGVTYGYTF. CDR3 in DNA: TGCAGTGCTGCCGGGACAGGGGTGACCTATGGCTACACCTTC.

The chain combines TRBV12-3 or TRBV12-4 with TRBJ1-2, with D possibly matching TRBD1 (6 bases). The CDR3 consists of 16 residues. V was trimmed by 2 bases and J by 4 bases, leaving 17 bases between them. The CDR3 here is CASSLTRGGRFYGYTF. The CDR3 DNA sequence: TGTGCCAGCAGTTTAACCCGCGGGGGGCGATTCTATGGCTACACCTTC.